Reported below is one TCR beta chain. Its antigen is currently not known. No base qualities exist here, and no much larger clone lies one base off it. From each donor, a single peripheral blood sample of roughly 0.11 L on average was drawn into heparinised tubes. A BD FACSAria II and a panel including CD45RO, CCR7, CD25, CD127, CD95 and CD27 were used to sort naive, central memory, regulatory and stem cell-like memory CD4+ T cells. All sorted populations exceeded 95% purity. PBMCs were isolated immediately by Lymphoprep density gradient centrifugation and stained directly without culture. So that batch effects would be minimized, each experiment stained and sorted samples in pairs, pairing one healthy donor with one patient. This entry belongs to a study of beta chain features in type 1 diabetes listed by TCRdb under 2018. Regarding the complete study: Patients and healthy donors did not differ in mean age, gender distribution, total cell number or subset yield. A total of 100 million to 110 million sorted cells were examined across all samples, and a strong correlation was observed between cell number per subset and RNA yield. In the study, recently diagnosed type 1 diabetes patients and matched healthy donors were compared on the TCRB repertoires of their sorted circulating CD4+ T cell subsets. Regulatory and stem cell-like memory subsets were obtained from only 8 patients and roughly eight healthy donors, while naive and central memory subsets were obtained from all 30 or so donors. What the work shows at the level of the full study, not this receptor alone: A moderate but significant shortening of TCRB CDR3 length was observed in type 1 diabetes patients in all four CD4+ subsets. Shorter templates might have been favored by PCR, but patient and control samples were amplified and corrected together, so both groups would have been affected equally by any skew. Because cDNA was sequenced instead of genomic DNA, highly expressing activated cells could be over-represented, though the groups showed no difference in activation or CD3 levels. At VDJ recombination sites, type 1 diabetes patients had fewer insertions and more deleted nucleotides, which implies abnormalities in thymic rearrangement. The naive, central memory and regulatory TCRB repertoires appeared to resemble one another more closely among patients than among healthy donors. Because the HLA sub-analyses included only small numbers of individuals, any influence of HLA type on TCRB rearrangement was left unresolved.

All of the isolated RNA was reverse transcribed with the High Capacity cDNA Reverse Transcription Kit, so expressed TCRB transcripts were sequenced. Deep immunoSEQ sequencing was performed on naive, central memory and regulatory T cell samples, with an average of roughly 3.5 million total reads per sample. After sorted cells were lysed in RLT buffer, RNA was extracted with DNase-treated RNeasy Micro or Mini kits, with the choice depending on cell number. To prevent cross-contamination, every cell subset was processed on its own, while patient and healthy donor samples were processed together. The immunoSEQ multiplex PCR was used to amplify TCRB sequences from cDNA, generating 87-bp fragments that spanned the CDR3 region. Sequencing of the amplicons was done on the Illumina HiSeq platform. Per the source publication's procedure: Synthetic template baselines were used to correct PCR bias computationally, reads within Hamming distance 2 were collapsed together, and singletons that could not be merged were discarded. Reads were aligned against IMGT to assign V, D and J genes, CDR3 length and insertions or deletions at six rearrangement sites. Within each subset, clonotype counts were normalized to the number of sorted cells before true diversity and Gini coefficients were calculated with the tcR R package. The overlap coefficient, calculated on TCRB nucleotide sequences, was used to measure repertoire sharing. Out-of-frame TCRB sequences from naive cells were analyzed to stand in for the pre-selection repertoire. Sourced from immuneACCESS, this table was stored by TCRdb with only in-frame sequences that have V and J called. A share of the clones is absent; for the studies checked, an unresolved V gene accounts for under half, and the remainder has no known explanation. Clone size and the V and J calls come from that table; the DNA yielded D and trimming. The table for this sample lists roughly 450,000 clones; roughly 14% of them were counted only once. The ten largest make up approximately 0.038% of the sample.

The sequence was collected from a man in his thirties or forties in good health. Sequencing was done on a sample of naive CD4+ T cells from blood. Explained via the paper, the cell subset or site label denotes: true naive CD4+ T cells.

The CDR3 corresponds to CASSQDDWDGYTF. The DNA sequence is given as TGCGCCAGCAGCCAAGATGATTGGGACGGCTACACCTTC. The rearranged chain carries TRBV4-3 and TRBJ1-2; the D gene is perhaps TRBD1, from 5 matching bases. The V and J ends are trimmed by 0 bases and 8 bases, leaving 10 bases between them. Sequences LGHNA (CDR1) and YSLEER (CDR2) are obtained from the germline V gene. The CDR3 holds 13 amino acids from the cysteine to the phenylalanine. Only the CDR3 DNA is retained, 39 bases long and in frame from the first base.